This T cell receptor beta chain was captured by sequencing in a study of blood T cell repertoires in COVID-19. Study-wide background: T cells, B-cell-depleted T cells, or PBMCs provided the cDNA or gDNA that served as material.

Generated by immunoSEQ multiplex PCR, the TCRdb table keeps only in-frame clones and is missing some. Of about 200,000 clones listed, 70% to 85% are singletons. This receptor was obtained from a human donor with acute or convalescent COVID-19. The donor label of this sample is uncertain. The material sequenced was peripheral blood.

In DNA, the CDR3 is TGTGCCAGCAGCTTAGGGGGACAGTGGAACACTGAAGCTTTCTTT. Protein sequence: CASSLGGQWNTEAFF. The V call is TRBV7-9, the J call TRBJ1-1, with 7 bases fitting TRBD1. Germline loops: CDR1 SEHNR, CDR2 FQNEAQ (reference sequence). The V segment lost 1 base and the J segment 1 base; nucleotides outside the gene matches: 3. CDR3 length equals 15 residues.